The sample holds a few counts of the clone carrying this TCR beta chain. The target antigen is unknown. The data derive from a study of PD-1 blockade in classical Hodgkin lymphoma. Study-level points and caveats: Prior therapy or disease activity may underlie the repertoire differences, whose causes remain undefined. CD4+ TCR diversity, unlike CD8+, rose significantly by C4D1. Initiation of nivolumab under 1 year after ASCT led to exclusion of patients.

Clones were read by immunoSEQ multiplex PCR, and TCRdb kept only the in-frame ones, dropping some. Of under 30,000 clones listed, about 86% were seen once; the top ten hold 5% to 8%. Germline CDR1 and CDR2: LNHDA and SQIVND (reference sequence). The CDR3 extends over 13 amino acids. Trimming removed 7 bases at V and 5 bases at J, with 14 bases between. Stated time point: cycle 4 day 1 (C4D1), after more than five weeks of nivolumab. No patient escaped relapse after autologous stem cell transplantation, and brentuximab vedotin exposure varied. Classifying best responses yielded complete response, partial response or progressive disease.

This receptor was identified in a human donor with classical Hodgkin lymphoma. The J gene is TRBJ1-2, the V gene TRBV19, with D tentatively TRBD1 (5 bases). The sequences come from peripheral blood mononuclear cells (PBMCs), collected before the fourth cycle of nivolumab. The CDR3 loop reads CASKGPGTYGYTF. In DNA, the CDR3 is TGTGCCAGTAAGGGGCCGGGGACTTATGGCTACACCTTC.